The following is a T cell receptor beta chain sequence with its context. One end of the junction is discordant with germline, which a read error may explain. Primers for the PCR totalled 60 Vbeta and 13 Jbeta. This table comes from immunoSEQ multiplex PCR, and its TCRdb copy is limited to in-frame clones, with some not included. The table has over 100,000 clones, 74% seen once. This CDR3 contains 13 residues. The germline CDR1 and CDR2 sequences are SNHLY and FYNNEI. This specimen belongs to a study of cytomegalovirus exposure and HLA in healthy donors. The gene calls are TRBV2 and TRBJ1-6, with 8 bases aligning to TRBD1. The receptor's source is a human donor in good health. The specimen was PBMCs. CDR3 in amino acids: CASGDRGNSPLHF. The CDR3 nucleotides read TGTGCCAGCGGTGACAGGGGTAATTCACCCCTCCACTTT.